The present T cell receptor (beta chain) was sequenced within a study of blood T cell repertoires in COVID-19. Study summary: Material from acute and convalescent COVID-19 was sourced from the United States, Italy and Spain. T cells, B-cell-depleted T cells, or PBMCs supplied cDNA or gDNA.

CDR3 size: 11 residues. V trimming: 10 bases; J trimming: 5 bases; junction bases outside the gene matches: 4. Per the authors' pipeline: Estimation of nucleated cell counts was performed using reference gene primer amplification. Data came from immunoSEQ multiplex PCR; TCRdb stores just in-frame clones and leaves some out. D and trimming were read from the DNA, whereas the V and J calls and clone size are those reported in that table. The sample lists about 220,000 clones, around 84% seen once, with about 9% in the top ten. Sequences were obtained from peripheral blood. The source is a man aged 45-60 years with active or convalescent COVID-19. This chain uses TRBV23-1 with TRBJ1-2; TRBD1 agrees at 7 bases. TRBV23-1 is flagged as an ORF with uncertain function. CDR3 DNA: TGCGCCAAGGGGGCGCGGTATGGCTACACCTTC. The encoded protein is CAKGARYGYTF.